Sequencing of this TCR beta chain was carried out in a study of graft-versus-host responses after intestinal transplantation. Study-level background: Recipients had multivisceral, liver-intestinal, or isolated intestinal transplants. Broader study findings: Some GvH clones were seen earlier in gut or blood, suggesting intestinal origin. Patients with graft-donor T cell macrochimerism had high graft-versus-host to host-versus-graft clonal ratios in allografts.

Sequencing used immunoSEQ multiplex PCR; TCRdb keeps in-frame clones, though not all of them. This sample has about 130,000 clones, with 92% found just once. Comment on this clone: The antigen is not known.

This clonotype was obtained from a human donor who received an intestinal transplant. The input for sequencing was unstimulated CD4+ T cells sorted from spleen or lymph node cells, taken before intestinal transplant.

CDR3 residues: CASSLSGRTDGYTF. As DNA, the CDR3 is TGTGCCAGCAGCCTTTCCGGGAGGACAGACGGCTACACCTTC. V is TRBV11-2 and J is TRBJ1-2; D is perhaps TRBD1 (6 bases). The CDR3 contains 14 residues. Trimming removed 5 bases from V and 8 bases from J, with 18 bases in between. Looked up from germline, CDR1 is SGHAT and CDR2 is FQNNGV.